These 17 T cell receptor beta chains originate from one sample sequenced in a study of T cell responses to AZD1222 COVID-19 vaccine. Here immunoSEQ multiplex PCR was the method, and the copy in TCRdb shows in-frame clones only, minus some. The sample carries roughly 140,000 clones, more than 75% recorded once. The sequencing here drew on peripheral blood, taken on day 0 of AZD1222 vaccination. All receptors derive from an adult in good health.

The gene calls are TRBV5-1 and TRBJ2-1; 7 bases agree with TRBD2. CDR1 and CDR2 (germline): SGHRS, YFSETQ. The V gene end was trimmed by 5 bases and the J gene end by 1 base; junction bases not matched to a gene: 9. CDR3 length: 16 amino acids. The CDR3 is CASRSSSGLSYNEQFF. The CDR3 DNA sequence: TGCGCCAGCAGGTCGTCTAGCGGCCTTTCCTACAATGAGCAGTTCTTC.

The chain links TRBV7-8 to TRBJ2-5; 9 nucleotides align to TRBD2. Germline loops: CDR1 SGHVS, CDR2 FQNEAQ. This CDR3 contains 17 residues. After removal of 4 bases from V and 0 bases from J, the junction contained 9 bases not matched to a gene. Here the CDR3 DNA reads TGTGCCAGCAGCTCGCTACTAGCGGGCCTGTACCAAGAGACCCAGTACTTC. Its translation: CASSSLLAGLYQETQYF. Complete variable domain (other parts from reference TRBV7-8 and TRBJ2-5): GAGVSQSPRYKVAKRGQDVALRCDPISGHVSLFWYQQALGQGPEFLTYFQNEAQLDKSGLPSDRFFAERPEGSVSTLKIQRTQQEDSAVYLCASSSLLAGLYQETQYFGPGTRLLVL.

The chain is built from TRBV27 and TRBJ2-7, with 7 bases that match TRBD1. This CDR3 is 14 amino acids long. CDR1 and CDR2 (germline): MNHEY, SMNVEV (reference sequence). Trimming took 6 bases from V and 6 from J; bases not matched to a gene: 11. The CDR3 protein is CASRFAGGMGEQYF. In DNA, the CDR3 is TGTGCCAGCAGATTCGCAGGGGGAATGGGCGAGCAGTACTTC.

The gene calls are TRBV5-5 and TRBJ1-5; D is ambiguous. V was pared by 2 bases and J by 5 bases, with 14 bases between. The CDR3 is 15 amino acids. Germline V gives CDR1 SGHKS, CDR2 YYEKEE (reference sequence). This chain's CDR3 is CASSFLAARDQPQHF. In DNA, the CDR3 is TGTGCCAGCAGCTTCCTGGCTGCTCGGGATCAGCCCCAGCATTTT.

The V call is TRBV6-2 or TRBV6-3, the J call TRBJ2-5; no reliable D call. The ends were cut back, 5 bases at V and 3 bases at J, with 13 bases in the middle. The CDR3 has 14 amino acids. Germline CDR1 MNHEY, CDR2 SVGEGT. CDR3 loop: CASSPGRWEETQYF. The CDR3, as DNA: TGTGCCAGCAGTCCCGGCCGGTGGGAAGAGACCCAGTACTTC.

This rearrangement joins TRBV20-1 to TRBJ2-7; 12 positions match TRBD2. CDR3 length: 15 amino acids. The V and J ends lost 3 bases and 0 bases, in that order; junction bases with no gene match: 3. Germline V gives CDR1 DFQATT, CDR2 SNEGSKA (reference sequence). CDR3 region: CSASELAGGSYEQYF. CDR3 coding DNA: TGCAGTGCTAGTGAACTAGCGGGAGGCTCCTACGAGCAGTACTTC.

The chain employs TRBV7-9 and TRBJ1-6, with 9 bases that match TRBD1. Germline trimming cut 4 bases from V and 5 bases from J; bases unmatched to any gene: 6. The germline V gene has CDR1 SEHNR and CDR2 FQNEAQ (reference sequence). This CDR3 has 16 residues. The CDR3 reads CASSSTGGNDNSPLHF. DNA for the CDR3: TGTGCCAGCAGCTCAACAGGGGGCAATGATAATTCACCCCTCCACTTT.

The rearrangement links TRBV15 to TRBJ1-3, with D maybe TRBD1 (6 bases). V lost 0 bases, J lost 3 bases, and 12 bases lay in between. Germline loops: CDR1 LNHNV, CDR2 YYDKDF (reference sequence). The CDR3 consists of 16 residues. As DNA, the CDR3 is TGTGCCACCAGCAGAGATGCTGTCAGGGGTGGAAACACCATATATTTT. This encodes CATSRDAVRGGNTIYF.

The chain has TRBV5-6 and TRBJ1-4; no reliable D call. V lost 7 bases and J lost 0, with 10 bases in between. The CDR3 contains 14 residues. The germline V gene has CDR1 SGHDT and CDR2 YYEEEE. The CDR3 DNA follows: TGTGCCAGCGGAGCCTATCCAACTAATGAAAAACTGTTTTTT. Amino acids: CASGAYPTNEKLFF.

This clone appeared a single time. The rearrangement links TRBV5-1 to TRBJ2-7; the D call may be TRBD1 or TRBD2 (5 bases each). CDR3 size: 13 residues. Germline CDR1 reads SGHRS; CDR2 reads YFSETQ. Trimming removed 4 bases from V and 4 bases from J, with 12 bases in between. The CDR3 nucleotides read TGCGCCAGCAGCGGGACCTACATATACGAGCAGTACTTC. It specifies CASSGTYIYEQYF.

V and J are TRBV23-1 and TRBJ1-1; 7 bases line up with TRBD1. TRBV23-1 is an ORF, and what it does is uncertain. J was trimmed by 5 bases and V by 7 bases; bases with no gene match: 22. The CDR3 contains 18 residues. CDR3 protein: CASTSGQFRLNGWTEAFF. DNA for the CDR3: TGCGCCAGCACCTCGGGACAGTTCCGACTCAACGGTTGGACTGAAGCTTTCTTT.

V gene TRBV19 combines with J gene TRBJ2-1; no reliable D call. The germline V gene encodes CDR1 LNHDA and CDR2 SQIVND (reference sequence). CDR3 length equals 14 residues. The V and J ends lost 0 bases and 4 bases respectively, with 7 bases between them. CDR3 DNA: TGTGCCAGTAGTATAGAGGTCGGATACAATGAGCAGTTCTTC. Translating gives CASSIEVGYNEQFF.

The CDR3 DNA sequence: TGTGCCAGCAAGATACAGGGATTCAGTCAGCCCCAGCATTTT. Amino acids: CASKIQGFSQPQHF. This rearrangement joins TRBV28 to TRBJ1-5; D is perhaps TRBD1 (6 bases). CDR3 length: 14 residues. Germline CDR1 is MDHEN and CDR2 is SYDVKM. Trimming left V 7 bases short and J 6 bases short, with 16 bases between.

This chain joins TRBV5-1 and TRBJ1-6, with no clear D. The CDR3 length is 16 residues. Germline CDR1 SGHRS, CDR2 YFSETQ. Deletions cut 2 bases from V and 5 bases from J, with 14 bases between. The CDR3 loop reads CASSFAYGQNNSPLHF. The CDR3 bases are TGCGCCAGCAGCTTCGCCTACGGGCAAAATAATTCACCCCTCCACTTT.

A single count supports this clone. The chain has TRBV12-3 or TRBV12-4 and TRBJ2-1, with unresolved D. The CDR3 is 12 amino acids. V was clipped by 1 base and J by 15 bases, with 13 bases between them. The CDR3 DNA follows: TGTGCCAGCAGTTTAGGTGGTGAATCCCGGTTCTTC. Amino acid sequence: CASSLGGESRFF.

V gene TRBV7-9 combines with J gene TRBJ2-5; D may be TRBD1 (6 bases). CDR3 length equals 15 residues. CDR1 is SEHNR, CDR2 FQNEAQ, per germline (reference sequence). V was pared by 3 bases and J by 4 bases, with 15 bases between. The CDR3 DNA reads TGTGCCAGCAGCTTTAGGAGCAGGGGTGGAGAGACCCAGTACTTC. Protein: CASSFRSRGGETQYF.

This sequence joins TRBV7-9 and TRBJ2-5; 11 bases are shared with TRBD2. V lost 5 bases, J lost 5 bases, and 10 bases stayed unmatched. Per the germline V gene, CDR1 is SEHNR and CDR2 is FQNEAQ (reference sequence). The CDR3 totals 16 residues. DNA for the CDR3: TGTGCCAGCAGCATCCTTAGCGGGAGGGCCGGGGAGACCCAGTACTTC. It yields the protein CASSILSGRAGETQYF.